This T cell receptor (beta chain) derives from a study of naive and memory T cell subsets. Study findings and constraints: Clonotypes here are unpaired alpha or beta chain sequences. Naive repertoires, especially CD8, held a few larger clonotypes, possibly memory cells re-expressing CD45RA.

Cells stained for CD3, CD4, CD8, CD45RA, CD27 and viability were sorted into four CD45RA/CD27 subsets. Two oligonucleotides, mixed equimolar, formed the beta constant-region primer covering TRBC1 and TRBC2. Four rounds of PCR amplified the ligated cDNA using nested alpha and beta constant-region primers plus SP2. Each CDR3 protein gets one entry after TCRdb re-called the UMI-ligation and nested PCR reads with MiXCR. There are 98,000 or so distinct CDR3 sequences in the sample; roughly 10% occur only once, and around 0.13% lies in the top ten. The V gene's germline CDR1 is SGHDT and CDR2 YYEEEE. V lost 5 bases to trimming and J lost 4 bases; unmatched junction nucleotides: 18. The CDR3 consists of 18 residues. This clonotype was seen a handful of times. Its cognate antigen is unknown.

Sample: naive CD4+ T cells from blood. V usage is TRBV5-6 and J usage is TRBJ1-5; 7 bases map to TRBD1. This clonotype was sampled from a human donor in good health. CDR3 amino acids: CASRQPRDSVSCNQPQHF. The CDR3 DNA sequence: TGTGCCAGCAGGCAACCCCGGGACAGCGTTTCCTGTAATCAGCCCCAGCATTTT.